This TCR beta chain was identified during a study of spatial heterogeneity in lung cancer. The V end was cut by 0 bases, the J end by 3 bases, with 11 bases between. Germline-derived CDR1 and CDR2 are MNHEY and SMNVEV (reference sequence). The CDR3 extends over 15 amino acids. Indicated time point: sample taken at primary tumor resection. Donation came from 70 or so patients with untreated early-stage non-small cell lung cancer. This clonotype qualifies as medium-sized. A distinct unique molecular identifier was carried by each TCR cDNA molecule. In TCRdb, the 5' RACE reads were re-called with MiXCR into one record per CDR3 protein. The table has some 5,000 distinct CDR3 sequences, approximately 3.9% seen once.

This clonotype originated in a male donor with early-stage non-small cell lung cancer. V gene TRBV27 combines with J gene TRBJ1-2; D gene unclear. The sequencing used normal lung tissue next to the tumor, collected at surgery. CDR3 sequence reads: CASSLSGSHYYGYTF. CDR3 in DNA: TGTGCCAGCAGTTTATCAGGGAGCCACTACTATGGCTACACCTTC.